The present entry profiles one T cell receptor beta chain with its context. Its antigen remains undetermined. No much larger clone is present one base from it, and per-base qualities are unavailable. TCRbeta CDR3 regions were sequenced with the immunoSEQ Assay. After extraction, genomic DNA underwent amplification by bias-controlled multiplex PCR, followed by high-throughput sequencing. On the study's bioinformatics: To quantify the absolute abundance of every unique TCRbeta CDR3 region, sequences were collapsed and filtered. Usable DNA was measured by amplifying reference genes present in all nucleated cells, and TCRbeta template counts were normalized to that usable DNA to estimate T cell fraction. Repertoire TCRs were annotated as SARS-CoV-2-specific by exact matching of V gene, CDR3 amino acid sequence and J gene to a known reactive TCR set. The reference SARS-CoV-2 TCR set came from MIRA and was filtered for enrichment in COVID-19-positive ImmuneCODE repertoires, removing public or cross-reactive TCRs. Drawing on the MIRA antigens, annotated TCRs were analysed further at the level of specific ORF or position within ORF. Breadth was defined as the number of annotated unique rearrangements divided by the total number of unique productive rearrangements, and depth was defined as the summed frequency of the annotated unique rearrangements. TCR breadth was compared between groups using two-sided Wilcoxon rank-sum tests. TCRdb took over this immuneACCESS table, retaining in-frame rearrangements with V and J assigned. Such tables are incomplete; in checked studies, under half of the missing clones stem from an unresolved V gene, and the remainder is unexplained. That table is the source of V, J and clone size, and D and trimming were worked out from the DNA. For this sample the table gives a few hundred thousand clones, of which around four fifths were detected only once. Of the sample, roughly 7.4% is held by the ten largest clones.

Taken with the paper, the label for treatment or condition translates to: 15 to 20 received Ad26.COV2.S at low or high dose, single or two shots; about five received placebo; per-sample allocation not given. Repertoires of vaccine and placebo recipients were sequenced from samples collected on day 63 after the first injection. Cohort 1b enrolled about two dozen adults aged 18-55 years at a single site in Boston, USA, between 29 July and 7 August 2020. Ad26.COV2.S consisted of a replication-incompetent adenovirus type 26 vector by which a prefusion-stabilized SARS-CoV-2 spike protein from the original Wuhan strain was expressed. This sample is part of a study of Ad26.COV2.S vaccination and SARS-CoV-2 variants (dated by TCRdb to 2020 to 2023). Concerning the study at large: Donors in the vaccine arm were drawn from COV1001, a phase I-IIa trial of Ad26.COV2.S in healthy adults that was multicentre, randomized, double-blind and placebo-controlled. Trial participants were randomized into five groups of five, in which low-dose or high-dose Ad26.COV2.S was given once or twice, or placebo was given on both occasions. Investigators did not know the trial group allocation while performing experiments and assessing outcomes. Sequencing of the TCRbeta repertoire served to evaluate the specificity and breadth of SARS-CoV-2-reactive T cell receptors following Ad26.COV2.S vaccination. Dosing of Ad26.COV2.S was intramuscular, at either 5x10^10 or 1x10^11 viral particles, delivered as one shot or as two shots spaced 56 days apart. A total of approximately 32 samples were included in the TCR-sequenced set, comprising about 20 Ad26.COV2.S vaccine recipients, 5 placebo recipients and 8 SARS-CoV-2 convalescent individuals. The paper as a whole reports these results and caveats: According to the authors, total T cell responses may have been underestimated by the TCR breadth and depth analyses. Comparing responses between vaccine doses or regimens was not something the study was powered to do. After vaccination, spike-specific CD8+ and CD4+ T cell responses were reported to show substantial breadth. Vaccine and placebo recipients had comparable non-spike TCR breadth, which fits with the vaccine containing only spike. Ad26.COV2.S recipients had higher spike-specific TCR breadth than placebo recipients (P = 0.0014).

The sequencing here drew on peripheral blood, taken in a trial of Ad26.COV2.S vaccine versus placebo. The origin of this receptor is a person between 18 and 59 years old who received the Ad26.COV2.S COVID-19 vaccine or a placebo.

Here the CDR3 is given as CASSYGRGDLYEQYF. The DNA sequence is given as TGTGCCAGCAGTTACGGGAGGGGTGATCTGTACGAGCAGTACTTC. Here the chain combines TRBV6-5 and TRBJ2-7; 7 central nucleotides agree with TRBD2. The germline V gene supplies CDR1 MNHEY and CDR2 SVGAGI. The CDR3 starts with the cysteine, ends with the phenylalanine, and has 15 residues. The retained sequence is limited to the CDR3, 45 bases, with the frame set at the first base. The V end gives up 2 bases and the J end 4 bases, leaving 8 bases in the junction not matched to a gene.